The clone carrying this T cell receptor (beta chain) was observed many times. The sample belongs to a study of Graves' ophthalmopathy and Graves' hyperthyroidism. Researchers took RNA transcripts and amplified TCR beta CDR3 regions from them. RT-PCR was first run with HTBI primers, then multiplex PCR in a second round. TCRdb analysed the multiplex PCR reads with MiXCR anew, one entry per CDR3 protein. This table has about 400,000 distinct CDR3 sequences, around a fifth appearing once. The CDR3 has 15 residues. Germline-derived CDR1 and CDR2 are MGHDK and SYGVNS. V lost 5 bases to trimming and J lost 3 bases; unmatched junction nucleotides: 9.

V gene TRBV25-1 combines with J gene TRBJ2-7, with TRBD1 identical over 8 bases. This receptor was obtained from a woman aged 18-29 years with stable Graves' hyperthyroidism. Specimen: peripheral blood. This CDR3 is CASSNPGQGLYEQYF. The DNA for the CDR3 is TGTGCCAGCAGTAACCCCGGACAGGGTCTCTACGAGCAGTACTTC.